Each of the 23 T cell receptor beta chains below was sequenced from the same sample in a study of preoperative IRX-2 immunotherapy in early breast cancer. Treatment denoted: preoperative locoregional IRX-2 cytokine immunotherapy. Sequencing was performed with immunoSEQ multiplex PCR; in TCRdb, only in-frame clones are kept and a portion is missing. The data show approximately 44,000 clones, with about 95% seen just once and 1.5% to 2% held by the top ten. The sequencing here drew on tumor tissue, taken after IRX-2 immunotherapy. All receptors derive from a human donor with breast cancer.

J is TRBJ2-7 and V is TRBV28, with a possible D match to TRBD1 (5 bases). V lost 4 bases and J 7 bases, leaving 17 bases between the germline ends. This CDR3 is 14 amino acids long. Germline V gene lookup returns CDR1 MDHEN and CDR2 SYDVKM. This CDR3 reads CASSSPQAGKEQYF. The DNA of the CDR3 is TGTGCCAGCAGTTCACCCCAGGCAGGGAAAGAGCAGTACTTC.

The CDR3 bases are TGTGCCATCAGTCAACCCCGGGACAGGGGCTTGTCTAACTATGGCTACACCTTC. It encodes CAISQPRDRGLSNYGYTF. V gene TRBV10-3 combines with J gene TRBJ1-2; 10 bases match TRBD1. Trimming took 5 bases from V and 0 from J; bases not matched to a gene: 12. Per the germline V gene, CDR1 is ENHRY and CDR2 is SYGVKD. The CDR3 covers 18 residues.

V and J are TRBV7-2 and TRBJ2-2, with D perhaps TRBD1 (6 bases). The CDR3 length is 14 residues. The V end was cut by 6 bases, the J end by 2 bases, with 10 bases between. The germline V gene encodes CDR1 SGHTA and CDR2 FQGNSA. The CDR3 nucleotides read TGTGCCAGCAGTCGACAGGTCAACACCGGGGAGCTGTTTTTT. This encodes CASSRQVNTGELFF.

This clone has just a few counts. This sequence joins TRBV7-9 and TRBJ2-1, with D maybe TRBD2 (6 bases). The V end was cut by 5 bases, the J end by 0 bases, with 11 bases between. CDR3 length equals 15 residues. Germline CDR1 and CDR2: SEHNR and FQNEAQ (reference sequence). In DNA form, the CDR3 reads TGTGCCAGCAGCGCGGGACGGAGCTCCTACAATGAGCAGTTCTTC. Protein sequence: CASSAGRSSYNEQFF.

CDR3 in DNA: TGTGCCAGCAGCGCCCGGACGAGAGGGGGAAACACCATATATTTT. Translated, it gives CASSARTRGGNTIYF. This chain links TRBV7-9 with TRBJ1-3; D is unclear. CDR1 and CDR2 (germline): SEHNR, FQNEAQ (reference sequence). The germline V and J ends were trimmed by 5 bases and 4 bases, with 15 bases remaining between them. The CDR3 has 15 residues.

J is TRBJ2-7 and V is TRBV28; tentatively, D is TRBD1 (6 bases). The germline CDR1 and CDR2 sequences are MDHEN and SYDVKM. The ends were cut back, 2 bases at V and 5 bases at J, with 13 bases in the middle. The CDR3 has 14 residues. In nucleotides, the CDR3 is TGTGCCAGCAGTTTAGTTGGGGGCCCGGACGAGCAGTACTTC. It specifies CASSLVGGPDEQYF.

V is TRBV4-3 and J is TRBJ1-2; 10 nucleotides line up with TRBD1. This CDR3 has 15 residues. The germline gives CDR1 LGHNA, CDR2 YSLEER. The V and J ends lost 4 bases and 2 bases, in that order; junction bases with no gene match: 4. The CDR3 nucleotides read TGCGCCAGCAGCCTAAGGACAGGGGGGAACTATGGCTACACCTTC. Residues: CASSLRTGGNYGYTF.

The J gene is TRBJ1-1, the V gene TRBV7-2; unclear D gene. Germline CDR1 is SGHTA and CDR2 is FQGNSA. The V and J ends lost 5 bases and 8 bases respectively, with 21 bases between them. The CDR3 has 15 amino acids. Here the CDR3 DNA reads TGTGCCAGCAGCCCCCGTGGAGGGTCGAGAGAAGAAGCTTTCTTT. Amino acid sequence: CASSPRGGSREEAFF.

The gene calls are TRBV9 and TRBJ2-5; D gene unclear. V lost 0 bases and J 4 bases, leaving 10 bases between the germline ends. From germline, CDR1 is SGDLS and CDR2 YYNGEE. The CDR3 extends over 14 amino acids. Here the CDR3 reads CASSVGSTPETQYF. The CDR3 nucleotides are TGTGCCAGCAGCGTAGGATCGACACCAGAGACCCAGTACTTC.

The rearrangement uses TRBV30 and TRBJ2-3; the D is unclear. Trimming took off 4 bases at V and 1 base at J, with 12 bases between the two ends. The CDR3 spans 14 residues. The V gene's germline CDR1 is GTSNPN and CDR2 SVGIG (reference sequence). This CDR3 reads CAWIPGVGTDTQYF. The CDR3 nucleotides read TGTGCCTGGATTCCCGGAGTCGGCACAGATACGCAGTATTTT. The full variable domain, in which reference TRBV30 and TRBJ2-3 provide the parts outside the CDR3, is SQTIHQWPATLVQPVGSPLSLECTVEGTSNPNLYWYRQAAGRGLQLLFYSVGIGQISSEVPQNLSASRPQDRQFILSSKKLLLSDSGFYLCAWIPGVGTDTQYFGPGTRLTVL.

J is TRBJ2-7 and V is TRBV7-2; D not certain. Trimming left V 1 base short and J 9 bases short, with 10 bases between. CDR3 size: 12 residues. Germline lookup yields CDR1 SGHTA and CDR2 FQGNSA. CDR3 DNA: TGTGCCAGCAGCTTAGTGGGTGGTGTGCAGTACTTC. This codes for CASSLVGGVQYF.

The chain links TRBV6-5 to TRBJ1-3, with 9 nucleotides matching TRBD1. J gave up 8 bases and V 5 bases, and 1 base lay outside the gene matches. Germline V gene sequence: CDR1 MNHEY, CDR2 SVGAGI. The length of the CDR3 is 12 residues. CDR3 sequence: CASSNRGHTIYF. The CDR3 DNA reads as TGTGCCAGCAGTAACAGGGGGCACACCATATATTTT.

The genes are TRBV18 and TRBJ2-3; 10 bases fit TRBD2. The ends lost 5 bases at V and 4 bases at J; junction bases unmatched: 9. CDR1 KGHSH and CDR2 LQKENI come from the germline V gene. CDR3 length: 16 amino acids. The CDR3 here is CASSILAGAVADTQYF. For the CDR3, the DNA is TGTGCCAGCTCAATTCTAGCGGGAGCGGTCGCAGATACGCAGTATTTT.

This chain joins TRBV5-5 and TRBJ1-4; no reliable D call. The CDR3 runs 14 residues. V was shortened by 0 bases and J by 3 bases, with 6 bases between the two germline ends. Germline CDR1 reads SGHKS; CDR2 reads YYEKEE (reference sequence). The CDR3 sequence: CASSLGPANEKLFF. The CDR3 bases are TGTGCCAGCAGCTTGGGGCCGGCTAATGAAAAACTGTTTTTT. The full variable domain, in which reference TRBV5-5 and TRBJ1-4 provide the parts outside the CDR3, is DAGVTQSPTHLIKTRGQQVTLRCSPISGHKSVSWYQQVLGQGPQFIFQYYEKEERGRGNFPDRFSARQFPNYSSELNVNALLLGDSALYLCASSLGPANEKLFFGSGTQLSVL.

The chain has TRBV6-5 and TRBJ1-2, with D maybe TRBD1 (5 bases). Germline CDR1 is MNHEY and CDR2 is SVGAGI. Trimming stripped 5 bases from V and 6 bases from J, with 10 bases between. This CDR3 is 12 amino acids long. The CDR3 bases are TGTGCCAGCAGTCGGGGGGGAGATGGCTACACCTTC. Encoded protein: CASSRGGDGYTF.

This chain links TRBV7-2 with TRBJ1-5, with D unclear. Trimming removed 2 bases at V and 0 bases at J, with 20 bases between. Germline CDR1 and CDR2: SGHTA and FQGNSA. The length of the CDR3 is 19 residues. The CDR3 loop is CASSLRPGNQPYSNQPQHF. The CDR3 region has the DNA TGTGCCAGCAGCTTACGACCGGGAAACCAACCTTATAGCAATCAGCCCCAGCATTTT.

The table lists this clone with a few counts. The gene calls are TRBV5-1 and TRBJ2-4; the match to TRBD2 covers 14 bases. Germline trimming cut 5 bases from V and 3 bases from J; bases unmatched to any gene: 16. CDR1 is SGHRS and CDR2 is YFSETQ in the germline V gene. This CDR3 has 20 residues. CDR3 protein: CASRPPGLAGDPQGKNIQYF. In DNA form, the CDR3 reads TGCGCCAGCAGACCGCCGGGACTAGCGGGGGATCCCCAGGGCAAAAACATTCAGTACTTC.

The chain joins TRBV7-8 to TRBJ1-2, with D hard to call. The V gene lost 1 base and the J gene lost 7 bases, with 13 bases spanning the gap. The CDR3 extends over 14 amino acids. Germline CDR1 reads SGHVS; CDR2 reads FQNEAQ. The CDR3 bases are TGTGCCAGCAGCTTAGAGAAAAGCTCCTCTGGCTACACCTTC. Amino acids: CASSLEKSSSGYTF.

The CDR3 loop is CASSPPGTGAYEQYF. CDR3 nucleotide sequence: TGTGCCAGCTCACCACCCGGGACAGGAGCCTACGAGCAGTACTTC. V and J are TRBV18 and TRBJ2-7, with 8 bases aligning to TRBD1. The germline gives CDR1 KGHSH, CDR2 LQKENI. This CDR3 has 15 amino acids. V shed 0 bases, J shed 2 bases, and the junction held 3 bases outside the gene matches. The variable domain in full, completed from reference TRBV18 and TRBJ2-7, reads NAGVMQNPRHLVRRRGQEARLRCSPMKGHSHVYWYRQLPEEGLKFMVYLQKENIIDESGMPKERFSAEFPKEGPSILRIQQVVRGDSAAYFCASSPPGTGAYEQYFGPGTRLTVT.

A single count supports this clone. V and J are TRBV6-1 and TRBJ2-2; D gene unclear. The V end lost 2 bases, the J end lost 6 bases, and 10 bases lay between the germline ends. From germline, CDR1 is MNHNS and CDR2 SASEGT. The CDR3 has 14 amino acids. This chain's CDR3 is CASSENNISGELFF. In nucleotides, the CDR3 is TGTGCCAGCAGTGAAAATAATATCTCCGGGGAGCTGTTTTTT.

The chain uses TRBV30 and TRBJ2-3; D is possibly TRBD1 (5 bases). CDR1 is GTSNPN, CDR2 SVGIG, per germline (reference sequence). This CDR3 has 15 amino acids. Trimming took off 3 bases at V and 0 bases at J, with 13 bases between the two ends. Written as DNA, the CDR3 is TGTGCCTGGAGCCCCGGCGGACAAAGCACAGATACGCAGTATTTT. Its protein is CAWSPGGQSTDTQYF. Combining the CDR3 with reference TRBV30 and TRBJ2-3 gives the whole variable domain SQTIHQWPATLVQPVGSPLSLECTVEGTSNPNLYWYRQAAGRGLQLLFYSVGIGQISSEVPQNLSASRPQDRQFILSSKKLLLSDSGFYLCAWSPGGQSTDTQYFGPGTRLTVL.

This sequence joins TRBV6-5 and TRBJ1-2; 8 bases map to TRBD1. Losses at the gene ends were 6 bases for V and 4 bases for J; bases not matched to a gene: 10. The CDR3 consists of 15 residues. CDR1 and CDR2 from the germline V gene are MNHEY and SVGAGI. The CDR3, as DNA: TGTGCCAGCAGCCGCAGGGGGCGATCGAGCTATGGCTACACCTTC. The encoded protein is CASSRRGRSSYGYTF.

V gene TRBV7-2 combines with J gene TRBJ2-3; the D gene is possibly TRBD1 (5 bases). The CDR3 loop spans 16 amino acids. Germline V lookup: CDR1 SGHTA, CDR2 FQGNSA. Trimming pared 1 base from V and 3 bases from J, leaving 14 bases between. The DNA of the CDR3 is TGTGCCAGCAGCTTAGTCGCAGGGCTCCCGACAGATACGCAGTATTTT. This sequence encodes CASSLVAGLPTDTQYF.